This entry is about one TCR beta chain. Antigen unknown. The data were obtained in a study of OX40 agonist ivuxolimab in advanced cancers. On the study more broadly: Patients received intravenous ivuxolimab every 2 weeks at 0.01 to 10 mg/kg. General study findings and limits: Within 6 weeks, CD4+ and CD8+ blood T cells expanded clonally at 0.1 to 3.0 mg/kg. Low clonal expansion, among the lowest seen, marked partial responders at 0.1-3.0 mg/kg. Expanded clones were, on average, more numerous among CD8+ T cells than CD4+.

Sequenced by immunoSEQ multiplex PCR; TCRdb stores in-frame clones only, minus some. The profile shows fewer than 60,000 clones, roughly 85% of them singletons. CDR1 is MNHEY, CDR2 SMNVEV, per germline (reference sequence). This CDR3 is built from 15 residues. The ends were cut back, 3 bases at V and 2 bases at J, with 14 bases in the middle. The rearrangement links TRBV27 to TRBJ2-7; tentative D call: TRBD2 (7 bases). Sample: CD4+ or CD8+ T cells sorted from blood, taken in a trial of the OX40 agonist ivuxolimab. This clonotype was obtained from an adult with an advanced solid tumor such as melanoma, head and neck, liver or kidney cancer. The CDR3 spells CASSFSGGGTYEQYF. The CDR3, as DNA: TGTGCCAGCAGTTTCTCGGGGGGCGGAACCTACGAGCAGTACTTC.